Listed below are T cell receptor beta chains from one sample, sequenced in a study of beta chain features in type 1 diabetes. TCRdb's table, derived via immunoSEQ multiplex PCR, lists solely in-frame clones and lacks some. The table records roughly 260,000 clones, 20% of them present only once. Input material: naive CD4+ T cells from blood. These receptors were taken from a woman in her thirties or forties with type 1 diabetes. The CDR3 runs from the conserved cysteine through the conserved F or W. The D gene is left open where the match is weak. Some rows mark clone size as missing; the rest say once, few, many or name a class of expanded clone.

>.|TRBJ1-2|TRBV29-1|.
TGCAGCGTCGGTCTACCCGGGAACTATGGCTACACCTTC
CSVGLPGNYGYTF
>.|TRBJ2-5|TRBV7-2|.
TGTGCCAGCAGCTTAATTCGACAGTCCCAAGAGACCCAGTACTTC
CASSLIRQSQETQYF
>few|TRBJ2-1|TRBV28|TRBD2
TGTGCCAGCAGTTTTCCGGGACTAGGGGACAATGAGCAGTTCTTC
CASSFPGLGDNEQFF
>.|TRBJ2-4|TRBV4-1|TRBD1
TGCGCCAGCAGCCAGGGACAGGGTCGATTGTACTTC
CASSQGQGRLYF
>once|TRBJ2-7|TRBV5-4|.
TGTGCCAGCAGCTTGGGTATCGGGTGGGAGCAGTACTTC
CASSLGIGWEQYF
>few|TRBJ1-1|TRBV9|.
TGTGCCAGCAGCGTCCAGGCAGCCACTGAAGCTTTCTTT
CASSVQAATEAFF
>.|TRBJ2-7|TRBV7-3|.
TGTGCCAGCAGCTTAGGTAGCGGCTGGGGTGGGGAGCAGTACTTC
CASSLGSGWGGEQYF
>.|TRBJ2-1|TRBV6-4|TRBD2
TGTGCCAGCAGTGACAGCGGGGATCCCTACAATGAGCAGTTCTTC
CASSDSGDPYNEQFF
>few|TRBJ1-2|TRBV4-1|TRBD1
TGCGCCAGCAGCCAAACCCCTAACGCCGGGACAGGGAACTATGGCTACACCTTC
CASSQTPNAGTGNYGYTF
>few|TRBJ2-1|TRBV2|.
TGTGCCGGATCAGGGGAGGGTGCGTACAATGAGCAGTTCTTC
CAGSGEGAYNEQFF
>.|TRBJ1-1|TRBV18|TRBD1
TGTGCCAGCTCGCCAGACAGGGCTGGCACTGAAGCTTTCTTT
CASSPDRAGTEAFF
>.|TRBJ2-6|TRBV7-3|TRBD1
TGTGCCAGCAGCAGACAGGGGCCTGGGGCCAACGTCCTGACTTTC
CASSRQGPGANVLTF
>few|TRBJ2-7|TRBV30|.
TGTGCCTGGAGTGACGGTGGCGAGCAGTACTTC
CAWSDGGEQYF
>few|TRBJ2-1|TRBV2|.
TGTGCCAGCCGTGAGCGGAGAGACAATGAGCAGTTCTTC
CASRERRDNEQFF
>few|TRBJ1-2|TRBV4-3|.
TGCGCCAGCAGCCAAGACTCGGGTCGATCCCGGGATGGCTACACCTTC
CASSQDSGRSRDGYTF
>.|TRBJ2-7|TRBV5-1|TRBD1
TGCGCCAGCAGCCCCGGACAGGGCAACGAGCAGTACTTC
CASSPGQGNEQYF